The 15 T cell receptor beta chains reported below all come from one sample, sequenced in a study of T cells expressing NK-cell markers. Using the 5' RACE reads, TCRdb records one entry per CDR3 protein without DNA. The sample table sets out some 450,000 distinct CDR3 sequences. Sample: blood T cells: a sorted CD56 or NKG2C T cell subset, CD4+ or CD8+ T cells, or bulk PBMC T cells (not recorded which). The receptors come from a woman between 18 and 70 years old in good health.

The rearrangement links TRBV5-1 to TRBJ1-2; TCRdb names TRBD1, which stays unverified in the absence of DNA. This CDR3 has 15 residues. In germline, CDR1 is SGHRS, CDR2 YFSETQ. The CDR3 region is CASSSGQIYNYGYTF.

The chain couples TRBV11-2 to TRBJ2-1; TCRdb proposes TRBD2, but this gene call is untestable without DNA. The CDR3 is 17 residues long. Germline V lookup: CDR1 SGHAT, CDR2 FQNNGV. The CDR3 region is CASSSVLAGGPYNEQFF.

The chain's CDR3 is CASSGVGSGETQYF. This rearrangement joins TRBV12-3 or TRBV12-4 to TRBJ2-5. The CDR3 is 14 amino acids.

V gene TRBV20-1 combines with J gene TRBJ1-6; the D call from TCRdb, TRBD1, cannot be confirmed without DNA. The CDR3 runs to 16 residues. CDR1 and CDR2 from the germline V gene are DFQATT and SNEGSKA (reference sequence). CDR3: CSARDLAGTGSSPLHF.

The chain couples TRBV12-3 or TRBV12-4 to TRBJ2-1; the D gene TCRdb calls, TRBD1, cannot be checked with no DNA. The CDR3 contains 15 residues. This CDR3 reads CASTPGTGLLWEQFF.

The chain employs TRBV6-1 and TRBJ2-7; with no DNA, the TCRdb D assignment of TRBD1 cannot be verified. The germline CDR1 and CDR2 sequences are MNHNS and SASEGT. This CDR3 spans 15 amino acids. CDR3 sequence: CASSPPGAEVYEQYF.

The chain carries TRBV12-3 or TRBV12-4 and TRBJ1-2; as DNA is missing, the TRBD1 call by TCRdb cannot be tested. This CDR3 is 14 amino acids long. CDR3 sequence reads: CASRGTGGAKGYTF.

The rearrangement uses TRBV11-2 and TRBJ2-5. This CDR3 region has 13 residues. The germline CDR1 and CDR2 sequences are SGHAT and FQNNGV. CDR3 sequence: CASSLSSVETQYF.

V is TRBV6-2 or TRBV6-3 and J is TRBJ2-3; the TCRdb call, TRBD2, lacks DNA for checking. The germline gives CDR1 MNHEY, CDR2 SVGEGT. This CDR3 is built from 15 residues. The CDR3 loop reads CASSYGGSGPDTQYF.

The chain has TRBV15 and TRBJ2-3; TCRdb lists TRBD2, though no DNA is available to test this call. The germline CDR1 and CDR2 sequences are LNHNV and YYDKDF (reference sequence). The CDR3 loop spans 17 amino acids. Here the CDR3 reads CATSRPGLAGEIDTQYF.

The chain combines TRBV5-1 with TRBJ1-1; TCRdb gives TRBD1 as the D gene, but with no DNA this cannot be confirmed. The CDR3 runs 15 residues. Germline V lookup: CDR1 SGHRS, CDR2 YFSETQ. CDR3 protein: CASSSVPGANTEAFF.

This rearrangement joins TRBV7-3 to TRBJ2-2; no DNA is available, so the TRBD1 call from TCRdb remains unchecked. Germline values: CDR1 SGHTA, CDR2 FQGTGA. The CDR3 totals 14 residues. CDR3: CASSMTGSTGELFF.

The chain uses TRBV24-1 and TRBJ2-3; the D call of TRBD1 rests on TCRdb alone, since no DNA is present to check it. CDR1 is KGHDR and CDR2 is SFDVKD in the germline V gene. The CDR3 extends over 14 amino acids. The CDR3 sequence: CATADRRIGDTQYF.

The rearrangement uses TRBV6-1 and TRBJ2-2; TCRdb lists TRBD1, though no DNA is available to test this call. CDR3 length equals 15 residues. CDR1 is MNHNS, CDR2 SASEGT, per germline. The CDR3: CASSEDRTWGGELFF.

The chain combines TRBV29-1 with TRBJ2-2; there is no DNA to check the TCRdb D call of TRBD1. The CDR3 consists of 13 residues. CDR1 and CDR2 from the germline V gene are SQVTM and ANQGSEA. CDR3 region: CSVRQGAGGELFF.